The entry below describes one T cell receptor beta chain. The antigen it recognizes is unknown. No base-level quality is on record; no much larger clone is a single base apart. The CDR3, from cysteine to phenylalanine, totals 16 residues. Of the read, only the CDR3 DNA is kept; its 48 bases are in frame from base 1. The V end loses 4 bases and the J end loses 2 bases, and a stretch of 18 bases separates them. The germline V gene encodes CDR1 MGHRA and CDR2 YSYEKL. The entry originates in a study of T cell responses to AZD1222 COVID-19 vaccine (dated by TCRdb to about 2021). Looking at the study overall: AZD1222 recipients with second doses at about 4 weeks or about 12 weeks were pooled, because spike-specific TCR depth and breadth did not differ between schedules. TCR sequencing covered more than 230 trial participants: around 210 given two doses of AZD1222 and 26 given two doses of MenACWY control vaccine. Trial participants were enrolled by age into subgroups of 18-55, 56-69 and 70-plus years, and roughly 160, 29 and 62 TCR-sequenced participants, respectively, were included in these subgroups. Results and caveats for the whole study, not just this receptor: The vaccine-associated CD4 TCRs covered the entire spike protein, and the dominant responses fell in regions 160-218 and 743-854. Conclusions about previously exposed vaccinees are limited because only a handful of AZD1222 recipients were SARS-CoV-2 seropositive at baseline. In the small 56-69-year group, the increase in depth fell short of significance, most likely because of low power. Participants were mostly white British, with more females than males. The authors suggested clonal diversity may have been underestimated. Because no day 14 peak-response samples were available, repertoires were characterized only after the peak T cell response. Reportedly, almost half of the unique spike-specific TCRs recognized epitopes lying outside the regions that are mutated in the B.1.351 and B.1.1.7 variants. A significant rise in spike-specific TCR breadth and depth was observed after two AZD1222 doses relative to day 0 and relative to MenACWY recipients.

The CDR3 regions of human TCRbeta chains were subjected to immunosequencing. As for the original processing: TCRs in the repertoires were compared against a reference library of SARS-CoV-2-specific TCRs that had been generated with the MIRA antigen-specificity platform. Breadth meant the fraction of unique TCRs that were SARS-CoV-2-associated, whereas depth meant the fraction of total T cells that were SARS-CoV-2-associated. Using the MIRA data, each spike-specific TCR was mapped to the spike region that the TCR reacts to and placed in a CD4 or CD8 class. Log10-transformed breadth and depth values were compared by one-way ANOVA with Sidak's multiple comparisons tests. The source is immuneACCESS, and TCRdb retained only in-frame sequences with V and J called. Part of the clones is not carried over; for the studies checked, unresolved V genes explain less than half of this, and the remainder is unexplained. V, J and clone size reflect that table, while D and trimming were determined from the DNA. The sample includes around 120,000 clones, with about 91% observed a single time. Of the sample, just over 9.5% is held by the ten largest clones.

Interpreted using the paper, the time point label stands for: baseline before first vaccination. Vaccinee samples came from UK trials COV001 and COV002, including a single-blind randomized controlled phase 2/3 trial of AZD1222 (ChAdOx1 nCoV-19) in healthy adults. Trial participant PBMC samples were collected at day 0 and day 28 after the second dose for TCRbeta chain sequencing. This clonotype was sampled from an adult in good health. The sample in question was peripheral blood, obtained on day 0 of AZD1222 vaccination. This receptor chain uses TRBV4-1 and TRBJ2-7; TRBD1 is perhaps the D gene, given 6 matching bases. CDR3 protein: CASSPHGGQTTYEQYF. The base sequence is TGCGCCAGCAGCCCCCACGGAGGACAGACTACCTACGAGCAGTACTTC.